What follows is one T cell receptor (beta chain) and its context. The method was immunoSEQ multiplex PCR; TCRdb's version includes in-frame clones alone and lacks a portion of them. The repertoire holds 100,000 to 150,000 clones, with around 93% as singletons. This record comes from a study of OX40 agonist ivuxolimab in advanced cancers. The CDR3 length is 14 residues. V gave up 4 bases and J gave up 1 base, with 11 bases separating them. CDR1 is SGDLS, CDR2 YYNGEE, per germline. This rearrangement joins TRBV9 to TRBJ1-1, with D possibly TRBD1 on 6 matching bases. The sequence was obtained from an adult with an advanced solid tumor such as melanoma, head and neck, liver or kidney cancer. Source: CD4+ or CD8+ T cells sorted from blood, taken in a trial of the OX40 agonist ivuxolimab. DNA of the CDR3: TGTGCCAGCAGCCCCCGGGGGGCGAACACTGAAGCTTTCTTT. Protein sequence: CASSPRGANTEAFF.